The 26 T cell receptor beta chains in this list originate from one sample, sequenced in a study of shared clonotypes between healthy human individuals. Clones were sequenced by immunoSEQ multiplex PCR, and TCRdb holds only the in-frame ones, with some missing. Found here are roughly 510,000 clones, about 80% of them singletons; the top ten hold 9.5% to 15%. Sample: PBMCs. The receptors derive from a woman aged 40-49 years in good health. Some clones in this sample may be carry-over from other donors' samples.

Regarding this clone: The identical CDR3 is also encoded by other nucleotide sequences in the sample. This chain links TRBV14 with TRBJ1-2, with a weak D call TRBD1 (5 bases). Looked up from germline, CDR1 is SGHDN and CDR2 is FVKESK. V was clipped by 3 bases and J by 0 bases, with 5 bases between them. The CDR3 has 13 residues. The CDR3 loop is CASSQGANYGYTF. In DNA, the CDR3 is TGTGCCAGCAGCCAGGGGGCTAACTATGGCTACACCTTC.

The chain employs TRBV19 and TRBJ2-1; 8 nucleotides align to TRBD1. Germline CDR1 reads LNHDA; CDR2 reads SQIVND (reference sequence). This CDR3 comprises 14 residues. Trimming took 6 bases from V and 8 from J; bases not matched to a gene: 9. The CDR3 spells CASSRQGARDEQFF. Here the CDR3 DNA reads TGTGCCAGTAGCCGTCAGGGGGCGAGGGATGAGCAGTTCTTC.

The genes are TRBV5-5 and TRBJ1-1; TRBD1 might be the D (6 bases). Per germline, CDR1 SGHKS and CDR2 YYEKEE (reference sequence). There are 19 residues in the CDR3. V was cut by 0 bases and J by 1 base, with 22 bases left in between. In DNA form, the CDR3 reads TGTGCCAGCAGCTTGGCTTACCCCCCAGGGGCCATTCCGAACACTGAAGCTTTCTTT. Encoded protein: CASSLAYPPGAIPNTEAFF.

This clone appeared once. The chain joins TRBV7-2 to TRBJ2-7; D tentatively fits TRBD1 or TRBD2 (6 bases each). V was clipped by 1 base and J by 5 bases, with 18 bases between them. Germline CDR1 SGHTA, CDR2 FQGNSA. The CDR3 is 16 residues long. CDR3 coding DNA: TGTGCCAGCAGCTTAGTAGGGGGTCCTAGGAGGGACGAGCAGTACTTC. Protein: CASSLVGGPRRDEQYF.

The V gene is TRBV19, the J gene TRBJ1-5, with D perhaps matching TRBD1 (5 bases). V lost 10 bases and J lost 5, with 15 bases in between. This CDR3 comprises 13 residues. Germline V gene sequence: CDR1 LNHDA, CDR2 SQIVND (reference sequence). The CDR3 reads CATGTRADQPQHF. The CDR3 DNA follows: TGTGCCACAGGGACGCGGGCTGATCAGCCCCAGCATTTT.

This clone was seen a handful of times. The chain employs TRBV6-1 and TRBJ2-7; TRBD1 might be the D (6 bases). V was pared by 1 base and J by 0 bases, with 10 bases between. The CDR3 runs to 15 residues. CDR1 and CDR2 from the germline V gene are MNHNS and SASEGT. This chain's CDR3 is CASSEDTGSSYEQYF. The DNA for the CDR3 is TGTGCCAGCAGTGAAGACACAGGGAGCTCCTACGAGCAGTACTTC.

The rearrangement joins TRBV4-1 to TRBJ2-1; 7 bases line up with TRBD2. The CDR3 is made up of 17 amino acids. Trimming removed 1 base from V and 5 bases from J; junction bases left unmatched: 11. CDR1 is MGHRA, CDR2 YSYEKL, per germline. CDR3 amino acids: CASSQVLRRESHNEQFF. The CDR3 region has the DNA TGCGCCAGCAGCCAAGTACTCAGGCGGGAGTCTCACAATGAGCAGTTCTTC.

The chain links TRBV7-2 to TRBJ2-7; D not certain. The CDR3 is 14 amino acids. In germline, CDR1 is SGHTA, CDR2 FQGNSA. V was pared by 0 bases and J by 2 bases, with 8 bases between. Here the CDR3 reads CASSLAKGTYEQYF. The CDR3, as DNA: TGTGCCAGCAGCTTAGCGAAGGGCACCTACGAGCAGTACTTC. Combining the CDR3 with reference TRBV7-2 and TRBJ2-7 gives the whole variable domain GAGVSQSPSNKVTEKGKDVELRCDPISGHTALYWYRQSLGQGLEFLIYFQGNSAPDKSGLPSDRFSAERTGGSVSTLTIQRTQQEDSAVYLCASSLAKGTYEQYFGPGTRLTVT.

The gene calls are TRBV6-4 and TRBJ2-1; D is undetermined. Trimming stripped 3 bases from V and 1 base from J, with 10 bases between. Germline V lookup: CDR1 MRHNA, CDR2 SNTAGT. The CDR3 covers 15 residues. The CDR3 DNA follows: TGTGCCAGCAGTGAAATGCTGGGTTCCTACAATGAGCAGTTCTTC. It yields the protein CASSEMLGSYNEQFF.

This chain connects TRBV9 to TRBJ2-3, with D maybe TRBD1 (6 bases). The V gene lost 3 bases and the J gene lost 1 base, with 12 bases spanning the gap. The CDR3 is 15 residues long. Germline-derived CDR1 and CDR2 are SGDLS and YYNGEE. For the CDR3, the DNA is TGTGCCAGCAGCGCCCAGGGACATGGCACAGATACGCAGTATTTT. Encoded protein: CASSAQGHGTDTQYF.

V and J are TRBV29-1 and TRBJ2-1, with D tentatively TRBD1 (6 bases). The V gene's germline CDR1 is SQVTM and CDR2 ANQGSEA. This CDR3 has 13 residues. Trimming cost V 4 bases and J 7 bases, with 14 bases left between them. This chain's CDR3 is CSVGGQPANEQFF. CDR3 sequence (DNA): TGCAGCGTTGGGGGACAACCGGCAAATGAGCAGTTCTTC.

The rearrangement uses TRBV19 and TRBJ2-3, with 14 positions matching TRBD2. V was clipped by 4 bases and J by 5 bases; unmatched bases: 5. Germline CDR1 reads LNHDA; CDR2 reads SQIVND (reference sequence). This CDR3 has 16 amino acids. CDR3 nucleotides: TGTGCCAGTAGTAAGGGACTAGCGGGAGTTGTAGATACGCAGTATTTT. This sequence encodes CASSKGLAGVVDTQYF.

This clone was observed a handful of times. The CDR3 DNA sequence: TGTGCCAGCAGCCGTGGACAGGGGGTAACTGAGCAGTTCTTC. Its protein is CASSRGQGVTEQFF. The chain is built from TRBV7-2 and TRBJ2-1; TRBD1 agrees at 10 bases. V lost 5 bases, J lost 9 bases, and 7 bases stayed unmatched. The CDR3 length is 14 residues. Germline V CDR1 and CDR2: SGHTA, FQGNSA.

A few counts support this clone. V and J are TRBV19 and TRBJ2-1, with 8 nucleotides matching TRBD2. Germline assignment: CDR1 LNHDA and CDR2 SQIVND (reference sequence). The junction had 9 bases not matched to a gene; V was cut back by 5 bases and J by 9 bases. The CDR3 totals 14 residues. The CDR3 is CASSLPGLAGEQFF. CDR3 DNA: TGTGCCAGTAGTCTCCCAGGACTAGCAGGTGAGCAGTTCTTC.

This clone came up once. The V gene is TRBV5-1, the J gene TRBJ2-3, with D perhaps TRBD1 (8 bases). Trimming took 1 base from V and 5 from J, leaving 11 bases between them. Germline values: CDR1 SGHRS, CDR2 YFSETQ. The CDR3 is made up of 14 amino acids. The CDR3 DNA reads TGCGCCAGCAGCTTGACAGGGGGGGAAGATACGCAGTATTTT. This sequence encodes CASSLTGGEDTQYF.

Only a few counts were recorded for this clone. V is TRBV10-1 and J is TRBJ2-7; no clear D gene. The CDR3 totals 13 residues. With 0 bases removed from V and 2 bases from J, the gap between germline ends came to 5 bases. Germline V CDR1 and CDR2: WNHNN, SYGVQD (reference sequence). CDR3: CASSESSTYEQYF. DNA for the CDR3: TGCGCCAGCAGTGAGTCTAGCACCTACGAGCAGTACTTC.

The rearrangement joins TRBV2 to TRBJ1-3, with a possible D match to TRBD1 (5 bases). Germline V gives CDR1 SNHLY, CDR2 FYNNEI. V shed 7 bases and J shed 0 bases, with 13 bases lying between them. This CDR3 comprises 15 residues. In nucleotides, the CDR3 is TGTGCCAGCACCTGGGACGTTCGCTCTGGAAACACCATATATTTT. Translation gives CASTWDVRSGNTIYF.

The rearrangement links TRBV6-1 to TRBJ2-1, with D maybe TRBD1 (5 bases). V gave up 1 base and J gave up 8 bases, with 9 bases separating them. The CDR3 totals 13 residues. Per the germline V gene, CDR1 is MNHNS and CDR2 is SASEGT. The chain's CDR3 is CASSEGVGDEQFF. The CDR3 DNA reads as TGTGCCAGCAGTGAAGGGGTAGGGGATGAGCAGTTCTTC.

This clone showed up just a few times. The same CDR3 also results from other DNA sequences found in this sample. V gene TRBV27 combines with J gene TRBJ2-2; the D is unclear. Deletions cut 5 bases from V and 2 bases from J, with 3 bases between. Germline V CDR1 and CDR2: MNHEY, SMNVEV (reference sequence). The CDR3 runs to 12 residues. The CDR3 reads CASSPNTGELFF. DNA for the CDR3: TGTGCCAGCAGTCCAAACACCGGGGAGCTGTTTTTT.

V and J are TRBV5-8 and TRBJ1-5; D gene uncertain. The CDR3 totals 16 residues. V lost 2 bases and J 0 bases, leaving 12 bases between the germline ends. Germline CDR1 and CDR2: SGHTS and YDEGEE. The CDR3: CASSFPAPYSNQPQHF. The CDR3, as DNA: TGTGCCAGCAGCTTTCCCGCACCTTATAGCAATCAGCCCCAGCATTTT.

The V call is TRBV7-9, the J call TRBJ2-2, with 8 bases identical to TRBD1. This CDR3 has 18 residues. Germline V gene lookup returns CDR1 SEHNR and CDR2 FQNEAQ (reference sequence). V shed 8 bases and J 4 bases; nucleotides not matched to a gene: 18. This CDR3 reads CASRPQGAMPRATGELFF. The CDR3 DNA reads as TGTGCCAGCCGTCCTCAGGGGGCCATGCCGCGGGCCACCGGGGAGCTGTTTTTT.

This chain uses TRBV27 with TRBJ2-1, with TRBD2 as a possible D gene (5 bases). Germline-derived CDR1 and CDR2 are MNHEY and SMNVEV (reference sequence). CDR3 length equals 14 residues. Trimming stripped 3 bases from V and 4 bases from J, with 10 bases between. CDR3 sequence: CASSLRARYNEQFF. CDR3 bases: TGTGCCAGCAGTTTGAGGGCTAGATACAATGAGCAGTTCTTC.

This clone was observed a handful of times. The genes are TRBV7-6 and TRBJ1-2; 10 nucleotides line up with TRBD1. CDR3 length equals 13 residues. Trimming at V came to 5 bases and at J to 5 bases, leaving 2 bases not matched to a gene. Germline V gives CDR1 SGHVS, CDR2 FNYEAQ. The CDR3 sequence: CASSTGQGYGYTF. The CDR3 region has the DNA TGTGCCAGCAGCACGGGACAGGGGTATGGCTACACCTTC.

The chain recombines TRBV9 with TRBJ2-3, with 9 bases matching TRBD2. Germline CDR1 SGDLS, CDR2 YYNGEE. The CDR3 totals 15 residues. V gave up 2 bases and J gave up 5 bases; unmatched junction bases: 6. CDR3 in amino acids: CASSVGLAFLDTQYF. CDR3 nucleotide sequence: TGTGCCAGCAGCGTTGGACTAGCGTTCCTAGATACGCAGTATTTT.

This chain connects TRBV5-4 to TRBJ2-5, with 10 bases aligning to TRBD2. Unmatched junction bases numbered 4, after V lost 3 bases and J lost 5 bases. CDR3 size: 14 residues. CDR1 and CDR2 from the germline V gene are SGHNT and YYREEE (reference sequence). The CDR3 nucleotides read TGTGCCAGCAGCTGGACTAGCGGATCCGAGACCCAGTACTTC. Translated, it gives CASSWTSGSETQYF.

The chain has TRBV11-2 and TRBJ2-1; no reliable D call. The germline CDR1 and CDR2 sequences are SGHAT and FQNNGV. There are 11 residues in the CDR3. The germline V and J ends were trimmed by 11 bases and 7 bases, with 12 bases remaining between them. The CDR3 bases are TGTGCCTGCCTTGGTGGGAATGAGCAGTTCTTC. Translated, it gives CACLGGNEQFF.